This record covers a single TCR beta chain. The data were obtained in a study of shared clonotypes between healthy human individuals. Naive CD8 populations comprised CD45RO-negative cells positively selected for CCR7, excluding terminally differentiated effector memory CD45RA+ cells. The table came from immunoSEQ multiplex PCR; TCRdb's copy has only in-frame clones and leaves some out. The profile shows about 680,000 clones, roughly nine tenths of them singletons. The germline V gene has CDR1 LGHNA and CDR2 YSLEER. The CDR3 is 15 residues long. The V end lost 3 bases, the J end lost 2 bases, and 12 bases lay between the germline ends.

The specimen sequenced was naive CD8+ T cells sorted from blood. This clonotype originated in a young man in good health. The genes are TRBV4-3 and TRBJ2-3; D remains ambiguous. The CDR3 region is CASSQDPGPTDTQYF. CDR3 sequence (DNA): TGCGCCAGCAGCCAGGATCCTGGACCCACAGATACGCAGTATTTT.